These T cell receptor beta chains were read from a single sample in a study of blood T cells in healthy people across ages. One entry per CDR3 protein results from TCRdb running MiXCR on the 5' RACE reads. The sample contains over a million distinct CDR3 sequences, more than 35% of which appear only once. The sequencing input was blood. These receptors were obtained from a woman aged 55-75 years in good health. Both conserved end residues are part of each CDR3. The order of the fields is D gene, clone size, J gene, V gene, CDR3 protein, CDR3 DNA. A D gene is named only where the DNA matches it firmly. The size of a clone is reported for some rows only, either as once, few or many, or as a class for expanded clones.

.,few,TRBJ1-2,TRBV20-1,CSASRGGSYTF,TGCAGTGCTAGTCGTGGGGGCAGCTACACCTTC
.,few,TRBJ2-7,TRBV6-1,CASSESRGNDEQYF,TGTGCCAGCAGTGAAAGCAGGGGAAATGACGAGCAGTACTTC
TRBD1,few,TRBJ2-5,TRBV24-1,CATSDPDRGETQYF,TGTGCCACCAGTGATCCGGACAGGGGGGAGACCCAGTACTTC
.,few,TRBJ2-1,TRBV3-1,CASSQERNEQFF,TGTGCCAGCAGCCAAGAGAGGAATGAGCAGTTCTTC
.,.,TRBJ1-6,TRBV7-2,CASSLQAVRSPLHF,TGTGCCAGCAGTTTACAGGCAGTGAGATCACCCCTCCACTTT
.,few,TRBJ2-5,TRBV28,CASRRTGGAETQYF,TGTGCCAGCAGACGGACAGGAGGGGCAGAGACCCAGTACTTC
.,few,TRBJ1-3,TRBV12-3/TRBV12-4,CASSLSSGNTIYF,TGTGCCAGCAGTTTAAGCTCTGGAAACACCATATATTTT
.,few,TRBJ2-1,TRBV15,CATSRVASSSYNEQFF,TGTGCCACCAGCAGAGTTGCCAGTAGCTCCTACAATGAGCAGTTCTTC
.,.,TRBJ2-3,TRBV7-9,CASSAPGVSTDTQYF,TGTGCCAGCAGCGCACCGGGGGTCAGCACAGATACGCAGTATTTT
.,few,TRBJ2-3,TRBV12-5,CASGLASTWGDTQYF,TGTGCTAGTGGTTTGGCCTCGACCTGGGGAGATACGCAGTATTTT
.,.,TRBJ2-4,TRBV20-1,CSATGSGNIQYF,TGCAGTGCTACCGGAAGTGGGAACATTCAGTACTTC
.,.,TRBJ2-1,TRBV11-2,CVSSLEADYNEQFF,TGTGTCAGCAGCTTAGAGGCAGATTACAATGAGCAGTTCTTC
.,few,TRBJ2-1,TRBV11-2,CASSQLRPLRGSDQFF,TGTGCCAGCAGCCAATTGAGGCCTTTGAGGGGGAGTGACCAGTTCTTC
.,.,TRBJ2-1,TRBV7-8,CASSSSGTANEQFF,TGTGCCAGCAGCTCCTCCGGGACCGCCAATGAGCAGTTCTTC
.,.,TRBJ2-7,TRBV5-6,CASSSNGPTEQYF,TGTGCCAGCAGCTCGAACGGCCCCACCGAGCAGTACTTC
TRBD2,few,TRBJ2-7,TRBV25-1,CASSEIGSGRSYEQYF,TGTGCCAGCAGTGAAATTGGAAGCGGGAGATCCTACGAGCAGTACTTC
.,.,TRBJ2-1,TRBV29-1,CSGYTGGTQFF,TGCAGCGGGTATACCGGAGGGACCCAGTTCTTC
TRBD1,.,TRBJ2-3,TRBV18,CASSQQGEGTDTQYF,TGTGCCAGCTCTCAACAGGGGGAGGGCACAGATACGCAGTATTTT
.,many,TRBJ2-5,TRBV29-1,CSTREEETQYF,TGCAGCACCCGGGAAGAGGAGACCCAGTACTTC
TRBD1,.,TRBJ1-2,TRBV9,CASSVGRKGGASIDGYTF,TGTGCCAGCAGCGTAGGTCGCAAAGGGGGCGCCTCTATCGATGGCTACACCTTC
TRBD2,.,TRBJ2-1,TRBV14,CASSQQLAGGEQFF,TGTGCCAGCAGCCAGCAACTAGCGGGAGGTGAGCAGTTCTTC
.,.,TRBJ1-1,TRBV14,CASTPGRKALESEAFF,TGTGCCAGCACCCCGGGCAGAAAGGCCTTGGAGTCTGAAGCTTTCTTT
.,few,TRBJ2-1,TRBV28,CASSQPGYNEQFF,TGTGCCAGCAGTCAACCGGGCTACAATGAGCAGTTCTTC
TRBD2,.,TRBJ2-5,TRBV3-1,CASKPSGSRKTQYF,TGTGCCAGCAAACCTAGCGGGAGCCGAAAGACCCAGTACTTC
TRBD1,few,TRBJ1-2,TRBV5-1,CASSLAPGQGVGYGYTF,TGCGCCAGCAGCTTGGCCCCGGGACAGGGGGTTGGCTATGGCTACACCTTC
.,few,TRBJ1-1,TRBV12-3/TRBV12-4,CASSLVTVRITEAFF,TGTGCCAGCAGTTTAGTGACAGTTCGGATCACTGAAGCTTTCTTT
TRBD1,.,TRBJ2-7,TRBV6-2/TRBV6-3,CASSVGTGKREQYF,TGTGCCAGCAGTGTGGGGACAGGGAAGAGGGAGCAGTACTTC
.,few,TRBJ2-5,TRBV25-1,CASRLKETQYF,TGTGCCAGCAGACTGAAAGAGACCCAGTACTTC
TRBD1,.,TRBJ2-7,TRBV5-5,CASSFTDRGDLYEQYF,TGTGCCAGCAGCTTCACCGACAGGGGGGATCTCTACGAGCAGTACTTC
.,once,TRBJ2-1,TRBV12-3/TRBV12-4,CASSARGLGEQFF,TGTGCCAGCAGTGCTCGAGGGCTTGGGGAGCAGTTCTTC
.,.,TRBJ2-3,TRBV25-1,CASSEFPSATDTQYF,TGTGCCAGCAGTGAATTCCCTTCGGCCACAGATACGCAGTATTTT
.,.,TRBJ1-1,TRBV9,CASSTDPRDRGVDGEAFF,TGTGCCAGCAGCACCGACCCCCGAGACCGGGGCGTAGACGGTGAAGCTTTCTTT
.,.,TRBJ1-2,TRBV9,CASSPHGTYGYTF,TGTGCCAGCAGCCCCCATGGGACCTATGGCTACACCTTC
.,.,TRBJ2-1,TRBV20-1,CSATSISSYNEQFF,TGCAGTGCTACGTCAATAAGCTCCTACAATGAGCAGTTCTTC
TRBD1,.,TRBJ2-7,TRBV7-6,CASSFEQGAYEQYF,TGTGCCAGCAGCTTTGAACAGGGGGCGTACGAGCAGTACTTC
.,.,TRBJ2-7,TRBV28,CASSYPDGYSYEQYF,TGTGCCAGCAGTTACCCGGACGGGTACTCCTACGAGCAGTACTTC
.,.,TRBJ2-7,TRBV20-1,CSAPQDGYEQYF,TGCAGTGCTCCTCAGGACGGCTACGAGCAGTACTTC
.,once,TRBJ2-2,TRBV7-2,CASQRDPTGELFF,TGTGCCAGTCAGCGAGACCCTACCGGGGAGCTGTTTTTT
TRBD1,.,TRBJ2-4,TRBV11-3,CASSSTGGVGIQYF,TGTGCCAGCAGCTCGACAGGGGGCGTGGGCATTCAGTACTTC
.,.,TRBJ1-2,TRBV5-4,CASTLSVVGGYTF,TGTGCCAGCACCCTGTCCGTGGTTGGTGGCTACACCTTC
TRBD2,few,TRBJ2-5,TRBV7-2,CASSLTGTSGETQYF,TGTGCCAGCAGCCTTACCGGGACTAGCGGAGAGACCCAGTACTTC
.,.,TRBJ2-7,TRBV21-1,CASSGLLRGTLYEQYF,TGTGCCAGCAGCGGGCTACTCCGGGGGACCCTCTACGAGCAGTACTTC
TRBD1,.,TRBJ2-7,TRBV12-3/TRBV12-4,CANPGQGRYEQYF,TGTGCCAACCCGGGACAGGGAAGATACGAGCAGTACTTC
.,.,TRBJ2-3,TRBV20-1,CSAVTGKDTQYF,TGCAGTGCTGTTACGGGTAAAGATACGCAGTATTTT
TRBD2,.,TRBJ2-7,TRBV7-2,CASSSWTSGSNEQYF,TGTGCCAGCAGCTCCTGGACTAGCGGGAGCAACGAGCAGTACTTC
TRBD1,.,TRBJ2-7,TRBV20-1,CSAQTGGDEQYF,TGCAGTGCTCAGACAGGGGGCGACGAGCAGTACTTC
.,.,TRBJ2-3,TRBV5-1,CASSLAGAGPTDTRYF,TGCGCCAGCAGCTTGGCCGGGGCGGGGCCCACAGATACGCGGTATTTT
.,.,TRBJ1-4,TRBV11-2,CASSLVLQEPTNEKLFF,TGTGCCAGCAGCTTAGTATTGCAGGAACCAACTAATGAAAAACTGTTTTTT
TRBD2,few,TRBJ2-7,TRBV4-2,CASSPGLAGGPYEQYF,TGTGCCAGCAGCCCCGGACTAGCGGGAGGGCCCTACGAGCAGTACTTC
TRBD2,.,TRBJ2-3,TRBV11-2,CASSPRTSGGSDTQYF,TGTGCCAGCAGCCCAAGGACTAGCGGGGGATCAGATACGCAGTATTTT
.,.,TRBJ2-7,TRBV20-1,CSASLRKDIGSYEQYF,TGCAGTGCTAGTCTCCGGAAGGACATCGGCTCCTACGAGCAGTACTTC
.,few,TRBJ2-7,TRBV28,CASSSPVRDSYEQYF,TGTGCCAGCAGCTCCCCCGTACGGGACTCCTACGAGCAGTACTTC